What follows describes a single TCR beta chain. The antigen is not known. Each donor gave around 2.5 ml of peripheral blood. The CDR3 runs to 14 residues. Germline V CDR1 and CDR2: MNHEY, SVGAGI. This sample stems from a study of monozygotic twins with inflammatory bowel disease. Study conclusions and caveats: Healthy twins shared more clonotypes with others than IBD patients, most markedly active ones.

Via template switching, UMIs carrying a 6-nucleotide sample barcode were introduced. Following a re-call of the 5' RACE reads, TCRdb has one entry per CDR3 protein and lacks DNA. The listing contains over 110,000 distinct CDR3 sequences. The clonotype originates from a human donor with ulcerative colitis or Crohn's disease, or a healthy co-twin of an affected twin (not recorded which). The chain couples TRBV6-5 to TRBJ2-3. The source material was blood. CDR3 residues: CASSWGRDGDTQYF.